A single sample is the source of the 29 T cell receptor beta chains below, sequenced in a study of blood T cell repertoires in COVID-19. Libraries were prepared by immunoSEQ multiplex PCR; TCRdb keeps only in-frame clonotypes and omits some of them. The data hold around 210,000 clones, with 75% to 85% observed a single time. The sample consisted of peripheral blood. These receptors all come from a man in his fifties or sixties with COVID-19, enrolled during active disease.

The CDR3 nucleotides read TGTGCCAGTAGTATAGATAGCGGGGGACGGTACAATGAGCAGTTCTTC. Translation gives CASSIDSGGRYNEQFF. The chain is built from TRBV19 and TRBJ2-1; TRBD2 matches at 9 bases. Germline V gene lookup returns CDR1 LNHDA and CDR2 SQIVND (reference sequence). Losses at the gene ends were 0 bases for V and 4 bases for J; bases not matched to a gene: 4. CDR3 length: 16 amino acids.

With respect to this clone: One junction end disagrees with the germline gene, perhaps due to a read error. The chain carries TRBV7-7 and TRBJ2-6; 8 bases match TRBD1. The CDR3 contains 21 residues. Germline V gene sequence: CDR1 SSHAT, CDR2 FNYEAQ (reference sequence). CDR3 loop: CASSLATPSGTGHSGANVLTF. For the CDR3, the DNA is TGTGCTAGCAGCTTAGCTACCCCATCCGGGACAGGCCACTCTGGGGCCAACGTCCTGACTTTC.

The chain is built from TRBV7-6 and TRBJ2-2; 9 nucleotides match TRBD2. This CDR3 comprises 19 residues. Unmatched junction bases numbered 17, after V lost 5 bases and J lost 4 bases. Germline CDR1 reads SGHVS; CDR2 reads FNYEAQ. DNA of the CDR3: TGTGCCAGCAGCCCACGGGCGGGTTTGCGGGGGGGAATCACCGGGGAGCTGTTTTTT. Translation gives CASSPRAGLRGGITGELFF.

This chain joins TRBV28 and TRBJ2-7; TRBD2 might be the D (5 bases). The V end was cut by 7 bases, the J end by 3 bases, with 13 bases between. The V gene's germline CDR1 is MDHEN and CDR2 SYDVKM. This CDR3 region has 13 residues. The CDR3 sequence is CASNPSGVYEQYF. The CDR3 DNA follows: TGTGCCAGCAACCCCTCCGGGGTCTACGAGCAGTACTTC.

This chain joins TRBV24-1 and TRBJ2-1, with a possible D match to TRBD1 (5 bases). Trimming left V 1 base short and J 5 bases short, with 8 bases between. Germline V gives CDR1 KGHDR, CDR2 SFDVKD. This CDR3 region has 14 residues. The CDR3 nucleotides are TGTGCCACCAGTGATTTCGACAGCGACAATGAGCAGTTCTTC. This translates into CATSDFDSDNEQFF.

The rearrangement links TRBV27 to TRBJ2-7; possible D gene TRBD2, 6 bases. The CDR3 length is 13 residues. Germline V gene data show CDR1 as MNHEY and CDR2 as SMNVEV (reference sequence). The V gene lost 6 bases and the J gene lost 3 bases, with 12 bases spanning the gap. CDR3 residues: CASRKTSIYEQYF. CDR3 coding DNA: TGTGCCAGCAGGAAGACTAGTATCTACGAGCAGTACTTC.

The V gene is TRBV3-1 (or the pseudogene TRBV3-2), the J gene TRBJ2-7, with D perhaps TRBD1 (6 bases). The germline V gene encodes CDR1 LGHDT and CDR2 YNNKEL (reference sequence). This CDR3 spans 15 amino acids. V shed 1 base and J shed 4 bases, with 14 bases lying between them. This chain's CDR3 is CASSQGVGAGYEQYF. In nucleotides, the CDR3 is TGTGCCAGCAGCCAAGGGGTGGGGGCAGGGTACGAGCAGTACTTC.

The chain is built from TRBV3-1 (or the pseudogene TRBV3-2) and TRBJ1-1, with D hard to call. The germline gives CDR1 LGHDT, CDR2 YNNKEL (reference sequence). The CDR3 has 14 residues. V was cut by 1 base and J by 2 bases, with 8 bases left in between. The CDR3 DNA is TGTGCCAGCAGCCAAGTGGCGGGAAACACTGAAGCTTTCTTT. This translates into CASSQVAGNTEAFF.

CDR3 protein: CASSEFRQGTYEQYF. CDR3 coding DNA: TGCGCCAGCAGTGAGTTCAGACAGGGAACCTACGAGCAGTACTTC. V usage is TRBV10-1 and J usage is TRBJ2-7, with TRBD1 identical over 7 bases. CDR3 length: 15 amino acids. After removal of 1 base from V and 2 bases from J, the junction contained 5 bases not matched to a gene. The germline gives CDR1 WNHNN, CDR2 SYGVQD (reference sequence).

The V gene is TRBV4-3, the J gene TRBJ1-6; no clear D gene. CDR1 and CDR2 from the germline V gene are LGHNA and YSLEER. Between the trimmed V and J ends, which lost 1 base and 6 bases, there was a span of 10 bases. CDR3 length equals 15 residues. The CDR3 spells CASSQGPTGNSPLHF. CDR3 in DNA: TGCGCCAGCAGCCAAGGACCGACGGGTAATTCACCCCTCCACTTT.

In its sample, this clone was seen a few times. The V and J genes are TRBV3-1 (or the pseudogene TRBV3-2) and TRBJ1-5, with no clear D. This CDR3 comprises 14 residues. V lost 0 bases and J 10 bases, leaving 13 bases between the germline ends. Germline CDR1 reads LGHDT; CDR2 reads YNNKEL (reference sequence). CDR3 nucleotide sequence: TGTGCCAGCAGCCAAGAGCCGGAGCTGAGTCCCCAGCATTTT. Its translation: CASSQEPELSPQHF.

This clone was found once. CDR3 residues: CASSLGAGTTDTQYF. Written as DNA, the CDR3 is TGTGCCAGCAGCCTGGGGGCAGGAACCACAGATACGCAGTATTTT. The chain uses TRBV5-4 and TRBJ2-3, with a possible D match to TRBD1 (6 bases). Germline values: CDR1 SGHNT, CDR2 YYREEE (reference sequence). Trimming cost V 4 bases and J 2 bases, with 14 bases left between them. There are 15 residues in the CDR3.

This chain connects TRBV30 to TRBJ1-1; D is unclear. The CDR3 covers 14 residues. With 0 bases removed from V and 2 bases from J, the gap between germline ends came to 10 bases. Germline assignment: CDR1 GTSNPN and CDR2 SVGIG (reference sequence). CDR3 in DNA: TGTGCCTGGAGTGTACTGGTCTCCAACACTGAAGCTTTCTTT. It yields the protein CAWSVLVSNTEAFF.

The V call is TRBV7-2, the J call TRBJ2-5; 12 bases agree with TRBD2. CDR1 SGHTA and CDR2 FQGNSA come from the germline V gene. The length of the CDR3 is 15 residues. Losses at the gene ends were 5 bases for V and 5 bases for J; bases not matched to a gene: 6. CDR3 sequence: CASSTASGGVETQYF. The CDR3 nucleotides read TGTGCCAGCAGCACCGCTAGCGGGGGGGTGGAGACCCAGTACTTC.

The rearrangement joins TRBV6-2 or TRBV6-3 to TRBJ2-6; D uncertain. This CDR3 comprises 16 residues. Trimming stripped 5 bases from V and 2 bases from J, with 13 bases between. Germline V gene lookup returns CDR1 MNHEY and CDR2 SVGEGT. In DNA form, the CDR3 reads TGTGCCAGCAGTGATTTAGAAGTGACTGGGGCCAACGTCCTGACTTTC. Its translation is CASSDLEVTGANVLTF.

This sequence joins TRBV5-1 and TRBJ1-6; weak D call: TRBD1 (5 bases). The germline CDR1 and CDR2 sequences are SGHRS and YFSETQ. V was pared by 1 base and J by 9 bases, with 11 bases between. The CDR3 has 14 residues. CDR3 sequence: CASSLQGLGSPLHF. The CDR3 nucleotides are TGCGCCAGCAGCTTGCAGGGTCTTGGTTCACCCCTCCACTTT. The whole variable domain, remainder taken from reference TRBV5-1 and TRBJ1-6, is KAGVTQTPRYLIKTRGQQVTLSCSPISGHRSVSWYQQTPGQGLQFLFEYFSETQRNKGNFPGRFSGRQFSNSRSEMNVSTLELGDSALYLCASSLQGLGSPLHFGNGTRLTVT.

The rearrangement links TRBV11-2 to TRBJ2-7; no clear D. The CDR3 is made up of 12 amino acids. Germline lookup yields CDR1 SGHAT and CDR2 FQNNGV. Trimming took off 3 bases at V and 4 bases at J, with 7 bases between the two ends. The CDR3 nucleotides are TGTGCCAGCAGCTTTACACTATACGAGCAGTACTTC. This codes for CASSFTLYEQYF.

The J gene is TRBJ2-2, the V gene TRBV6-4; tentatively, D is TRBD1 (6 bases). Germline values: CDR1 MRHNA, CDR2 SNTAGT. Trimming removed 1 base at V and 7 bases at J, with 19 bases between. CDR3 length equals 17 residues. Here the CDR3 DNA reads TGTGCCAGCAGTGACTATGGGACAAAAAAGGTTGACGGGGAGCTGTTTTTT. Its translation is CASSDYGTKKVDGELFF.

The gene calls are TRBV5-1 and TRBJ1-4; 11 nucleotides match TRBD1. Losses at the gene ends were 4 bases for V and 5 bases for J; bases not matched to a gene: 1. Germline V gene lookup returns CDR1 SGHRS and CDR2 YFSETQ. This CDR3 spans 14 amino acids. In DNA, the CDR3 is TGCGCCAGCAGCCGGGACAGGGGGAATGAAAAACTGTTTTTT. As protein: CASSRDRGNEKLFF.

The CDR3 loop is CASSEALDRVRSGANVLTF. In DNA form, the CDR3 reads TGTGCCAGCAGTGAAGCGCTAGACAGGGTTAGGTCTGGGGCCAACGTCCTGACTTTC. The V call is TRBV2, the J call TRBJ2-6, with 7 bases fitting TRBD1. The CDR3 has 19 residues. V lost 0 bases and J lost 1; bases outside the gene matches: 9. The germline V gene has CDR1 SNHLY and CDR2 FYNNEI.

The V gene is TRBV11-2, the J gene TRBJ1-2; no definite D call. The germline V gene has CDR1 SGHAT and CDR2 FQNNGV. There are 14 residues in the CDR3. The ends were cut back, 1 base at V and 2 bases at J, with 8 bases in the middle. Here the CDR3 DNA reads TGTGCCAGCAGCTTAGTGGCGGGGAACTATGGCTACACCTTC. Protein product: CASSLVAGNYGYTF.

The rearrangement links TRBV28 to TRBJ1-5; tentative D call: TRBD1 (6 bases). The length of the CDR3 is 15 residues. Germline loops: CDR1 MDHEN, CDR2 SYDVKM. V lost 3 bases and J lost 3, with 12 bases in between. The CDR3 protein is CASSLEDRFNQPQHF. The DNA of the CDR3 is TGTGCCAGCAGTTTGGAGGACAGATTCAATCAGCCCCAGCATTTT.

The rearrangement links TRBV9 to TRBJ2-3; 7 nucleotides align to TRBD2. Unmatched junction bases numbered 6, after V lost 4 bases and J lost 1 base. The V gene's germline CDR1 is SGDLS and CDR2 YYNGEE. CDR3 length equals 15 residues. CDR3 in amino acids: CASSLAGDGTDTQYF. CDR3 nucleotide sequence: TGTGCCAGCAGCCTCGCGGGGGACGGCACAGATACGCAGTATTTT. The full variable domain, rest sourced from reference TRBV9 and TRBJ2-3, is DSGVTQTPKHLITATGQRVTLRCSPRSGDLSVYWYQQSLDQGLQFLIQYYNGEERAKGNILERFSAQQFPDLHSELNLSSLELGDSALYFCASSLAGDGTDTQYFGPGTRLTVL.

V gene TRBV5-4 combines with J gene TRBJ1-2, with no clear D. The CDR3 sequence is 13 residues long. From germline, CDR1 is SGHNT and CDR2 YYREEE (reference sequence). Trimming removed 5 bases at V and 0 bases at J, with 8 bases between. DNA of the CDR3: TGTGCCAGCAGTTTTAACACTAACTATGGCTACACCTTC. Amino acids: CASSFNTNYGYTF.

The chain recombines TRBV29-1 with TRBJ1-2, with a possible D match to TRBD1 (5 bases). CDR1 is SQVTM, CDR2 ANQGSEA, per germline. Trimming took 4 bases from V and 7 from J, leaving 13 bases between them. The CDR3 loop spans 12 amino acids. DNA for the CDR3: TGCAGCGTTGTCCCCTGGCAGGGTGGCTACACCTTC. Its translation: CSVVPWQGGYTF.

The gene calls are TRBV27 and TRBJ1-6, with D perhaps matching TRBD1 (5 bases). CDR1 and CDR2 (germline): MNHEY, SMNVEV (reference sequence). V shed 5 bases and J shed 7 bases, with 15 bases lying between them. The length of the CDR3 is 15 residues. CDR3 nucleotides: TGTGCCAGCAGTGAGGAAGGGGTTGGGAATTCACCCCTCCACTTT. Translation gives CASSEEGVGNSPLHF.

As regards this clone: The junction departs from germline at one end; a sequencing error may be responsible. V usage is TRBV11-2 and J usage is TRBJ2-3; D is unclear. The V gene's germline CDR1 is SGHAT and CDR2 FQNNGV. The CDR3 is made up of 15 amino acids. The DNA of the CDR3 is TGTGCCAGCACCTTAGCTGCTAGTGGCACAGATACGCAGTATTTT. It yields the protein CASTLAASGTDTQYF. Full variable domain (outside the CDR3, taken from reference TRBV11-2 and TRBJ2-3): EAGVAQSPRYKIIEKRQSVAFWCNPISGHATLYWYQQILGQGPKLLIQFQNNGVVDDSQLPKDRFSAERLKGVDSTLKIQPAKLEDSAVYLCASTLAASGTDTQYFGPGTRLTVL.

The rearrangement links TRBV10-3 to TRBJ2-1; TRBD2 matches at 16 bases. Germline trimming cut 10 bases from V and 5 bases from J; bases unmatched to any gene: 8. This CDR3 region has 16 residues. The germline V gene encodes CDR1 ENHRY and CDR2 SYGVKD. As DNA, the CDR3 is TGTGCCACCGGGACTAGCGGGGGGGCAGCCCACAATGAGCAGTTCTTC. It is translated as CATGTSGGAAHNEQFF.

This chain joins TRBV10-3 and TRBJ2-1; 9 positions match TRBD1. V was clipped by 7 bases and J by 1 base; unmatched bases: 2. The CDR3 covers 14 residues. CDR1 and CDR2 from the germline V gene are ENHRY and SYGVKD. Here the CDR3 DNA reads TGTGCCATCAAGGGACAGGGATCCTACAATGAGCAGTTCTTC. Translation: CAIKGQGSYNEQFF.